A selection of T cell receptor beta chains follows, all from one sample in a study of cytomegalovirus exposure and HLA in healthy donors. The data were produced by immunoSEQ multiplex PCR, yet TCRdb's version contains in-frame clones alone and is incomplete. The sample includes 65,000 or so clones, just over 90% seen only once; the top ten take 1% to 1.5%. The specimen was PBMCs. These receptors originate from a young woman in good health and CMV-seronegative. Both conserved end residues are part of each CDR3. The order of the fields is clone size, J gene, CDR3 length, V gene, D gene, CDR3 protein, CDR3 DNA. The D gene is left open where the match is weak. A clone size is listed for some rows: how often the clone was seen (once, few, many), or a class if it is expanded.

. | TRBJ1-1 | 14 | TRBV19 | . | CASSIRGENTEAFF | TGTGCCAGTAGTATCCGCGGGGAGAACACTGAAGCTTTCTTT
once | TRBJ2-5 | 13 | TRBV7-9 | . | CAMQTGDHETQYF | TGTGCCATGCAGACAGGAGATCATGAGACCCAGTACTTC
. | TRBJ2-7 | 13 | TRBV21-1 | . | CASPGHLPDEQYF | TGTGCCAGTCCGGGACATCTTCCCGACGAGCAGTACTTC
once | TRBJ2-2 | 14 | TRBV6-5 | . | CASSYGGTTGELFF | TGTGCCAGCAGTTACGGGGGGACCACCGGGGAGCTGTTTTTT
. | TRBJ1-2 | 15 | TRBV27 | . | CASRAQISGGGGYTF | TGTGCCAGCAGGGCCCAAATTTCGGGGGGTGGCGGCTACACCTTC
. | TRBJ1-5 | 13 | TRBV5-5 | . | CASSFGVVEPQHF | TGTGCCAGCAGCTTCGGGGTTGTTGAGCCCCAGCATTTT
. | TRBJ1-5 | 16 | TRBV28 | TRBD1 | CASSFRQGYSNQPQHF | TGTGCCAGCAGTTTTCGACAGGGTTATAGCAATCAGCCCCAGCATTTT
. | TRBJ1-5 | 15 | TRBV7-9 | TRBD1 | CASSLGQGVGQPQHF | TGTGCCAGCAGCTTGGGACAGGGAGTAGGGCAGCCCCAGCATTTT
. | TRBJ2-1 | 15 | TRBV25-1 | TRBD2 | CASSTRGAGEGEQFF | TGTGCCAGCAGTACCCGGGGAGCGGGAGAGGGTGAGCAGTTCTTC
. | TRBJ2-2 | 16 | TRBV18 | TRBD2 | CASAPRLAGYTGELFF | TGTGCCAGCGCCCCGCGCCTAGCGGGGTACACCGGGGAGCTGTTTTTT
. | TRBJ2-1 | 13 | TRBV7-2 | . | CASSPGWANEQFF | TGTGCCAGCAGCCCTGGATGGGCCAATGAGCAGTTCTTC
. | TRBJ2-5 | 12 | TRBV6-5 | . | CASSQGPETQYF | TGTGCCAGCAGCCAGGGGCCGGAGACCCAGTACTTC
. | TRBJ2-1 | 13 | TRBV27 | . | CASGVRLYNEQFF | TGTGCCAGCGGAGTGCGCCTTTACAATGAGCAGTTCTTC